Listed below are T cell receptor beta chains from one sample, sequenced in a study of T-cell memory formation after mild COVID-19. Using its own MiXCR run on the 5' RACE reads, TCRdb lists one record per CDR3 protein. Here the sample spans roughly 15,000 distinct CDR3 sequences, 20% to 30% being singletons. Sequencing was done on a sample of PBMCs or a T cell subset sorted from them (not recorded which). The receptor set was obtained from a man aged 18 to 29 who had mild COVID-19 (a few samples of this study predate the infection). Cell type and time point are not known. Each CDR3 is given with its conserved first and last residue. D genes are given only for firm matches. Where a row states a size, it is once, few, many or the class of an expanded clone; other rows omit it.

clone_size	d_call	v_call	j_call	cdr3_aa	cdr3_nt
many	NA	TRBV6-2/TRBV6-3	TRBJ1-1	CASTNGRNTEAFF	TGTGCCAGCACCAACGGGAGGAACACTGAAGCTTTCTTT
few	TRBD1	TRBV19	TRBJ1-5	CASSIWTGDNSNQPQHF	TGTGCCAGTAGTATTTGGACAGGGGATAATAGCAATCAGCCCCAGCATTTT
many	NA	TRBV27	TRBJ2-5	CASSSRTLETQYF	TGTGCCAGCAGTTCGCGGACACTAGAGACCCAGTACTTC
once	TRBD1	TRBV4-2	TRBJ1-2	CASSQNSRDSYGYTF	TGTGCCAGCAGCCAAAACTCCCGGGACAGCTATGGCTACACCTTC
NA	NA	TRBV2	TRBJ2-3	CASTEEGFPDTQYF	TGTGCCAGCACCGAAGAAGGGTTCCCAGATACGCAGTATTTT
once	NA	TRBV7-6	TRBJ2-5	CASSLNIQAGGETQYF	TGTGCCAGCAGCTTAAACATACAGGCCGGAGGGGAGACCCAGTACTTC
few	NA	TRBV11-1	TRBJ1-2	CASSAAFYGYTF	TGTGCCAGCAGCGCCGCCTTCTATGGCTACACCTTC
few	NA	TRBV5-4	TRBJ2-2	CASSFGLLNTGELFF	TGTGCCAGCAGCTTCGGACTCCTTAACACCGGGGAGCTGTTTTTT
NA	NA	TRBV2	TRBJ1-2	CASSEYPGTPNYGYTF	TGTGCCAGCAGTGAATATCCTGGGACACCAAACTATGGCTACACCTTC
NA	NA	TRBV2	TRBJ2-7	CASSEGGGGNYEQYF	TGTGCAAGCAGTGAAGGCGGAGGGGGAAACTACGAGCAGTACTTC
NA	NA	TRBV7-2	TRBJ2-1	CASSLFIGSKGDEQFF	TGTGCCAGCAGCTTATTCATCGGCAGTAAAGGTGATGAGCAGTTCTTC
NA	NA	TRBV12-3/TRBV12-4	TRBJ1-2	CASSLASGEGWYGYTF	TGTGCCAGCAGTTTAGCGAGCGGGGAGGGTTGGTATGGCTACACCTTC
NA	TRBD2	TRBV4-2	TRBJ2-1	CASSQGSSGVEQFF	TGTGCCAGCAGCCAAGGTTCTAGCGGGGTAGAGCAGTTCTTC
medium-sized	TRBD2	TRBV28	TRBJ2-1	CASSFGGVYNEQFF	TGTGCCAGCAGTTTCGGGGGGGTGTACAATGAGCAGTTCTTC
NA	NA	TRBV5-1	TRBJ1-4	CASSLVGMANEKLFF	TGCGCCAGCAGCTTGGTGGGGATGGCTAATGAAAAACTGTTTTTT
NA	TRBD1	TRBV6-5	TRBJ1-5	CASSRGQGNQPQHF	TGTGCCAGCAGCCGTGGACAGGGCAATCAGCCCCAGCATTTT
NA	NA	TRBV24-1	TRBJ2-2	CATSDPDRWTGELFF	TGTGCCACCAGTGATCCCGACCGGTGGACCGGGGAGCTGTTTTTT
NA	TRBD2	TRBV14	TRBJ2-7	CASSLELAGASYEQYF	TGTGCCAGCAGCCTGGAACTAGCGGGAGCTTCCTACGAGCAGTACTTC
NA	NA	TRBV19	TRBJ1-1	CASIRGGTEAFF	TGTGCCAGTATACGCGGAGGAACTGAAGCTTTCTTT
NA	NA	TRBV13	TRBJ2-7	CASSLIGRFREQYF	TGTGCCAGCAGCTTGATTGGCCGTTTCAGGGAGCAGTACTTC
many	NA	TRBV7-8	TRBJ2-3	CASSLVWQGADTQYF	TGTGCCAGCAGCTTAGTCTGGCAGGGAGCAGATACGCAGTATTTT
many	NA	TRBV5-1	TRBJ2-6	CASSLKAISGANVLTF	TGCGCCAGCAGCTTGAAAGCAATCTCTGGGGCCAACGTCCTGACTTTC
few	TRBD2	TRBV6-2/TRBV6-3	TRBJ2-3	CASSPGTSAFSTDTQYF	TGTGCCAGCAGTCCCGGGACTAGCGCGTTTAGCACAGATACGCAGTATTTT